Below are 14 T cell receptor beta chains sequenced from a single sample in a study of OX40 agonist ivuxolimab in advanced cancers. TCRdb's copy holds only in-frame clones and misses some; the assay was immunoSEQ multiplex PCR. This sample has about 34,000 clones, with roughly 91% found just once. Sample: CD4+ or CD8+ T cells sorted from blood, taken in a trial of the OX40 agonist ivuxolimab. The receptors were sampled from an adult with an advanced solid tumor such as melanoma, head and neck, liver or kidney cancer.

This clone is a singleton in its sample. This sequence joins TRBV12-5 and TRBJ2-1; maybe TRBD1 (5 bases). CDR3 length: 13 amino acids. Germline assignment: CDR1 LGHNT and CDR2 FRNRAP. Trimming took off 6 bases at V and 5 bases at J, with 11 bases between the two ends. The CDR3 nucleotides are TGTGCTAGTGGCGGACATTTAGACAATGAGCAGTTCTTC. Amino acid sequence: CASGGHLDNEQFF.

This rearrangement joins TRBV12-5 to TRBJ2-7; D unclear. Germline V gene lookup returns CDR1 LGHNT and CDR2 FRNRAP. The CDR3 has 9 amino acids. This CDR3 is CVNYYEQYF. CDR3 in DNA: TGTGTTAATTACTACGAGCAGTACTTC.

The V gene is TRBV4-2, the J gene TRBJ2-7; 7 bases map to TRBD2. Germline V gene sequence: CDR1 LGHNA, CDR2 YNFKEQ. The V and J ends lost 0 bases and 0 bases, in that order; junction bases with no gene match: 2. The CDR3 length is 15 residues. This CDR3 reads CASSQERGNSYEQYF. The CDR3 region has the DNA TGTGCCAGCAGCCAAGAGCGGGGGAACTCCTACGAGCAGTACTTC.

Of note for this clone: One end of the junction varies from germline; a read error may be responsible. The V call is TRBV7-7, the J call TRBJ2-2; D gene unclear. Germline CDR1 reads SSHAT; CDR2 reads FNYEAQ (reference sequence). This CDR3 region has 13 residues. CDR3 DNA sequence: TGTGCTAGCAGCTTAGTCCCTAGAGGGGAGCTGTTTTTT. Residues: CASSLVPRGELFF. Full variable domain (rest looked up from reference TRBV7-7 and TRBJ2-2): GAGVSQSPRYKVTKRGQDVTLRCDPISSHATLYWYQQALGQGPEFLTYFNYEAQPDKSGLPSDRFSAERPEGSISTLTIQRTEQRDSAMYRCASSLVPRGELFFGEGSRLTVL.

The CDR3 loop reads CASSLGADSGANVLTF. The CDR3 nucleotides read TGTGCCAGCAGCTTAGGGGCCGACTCTGGGGCCAACGTCCTGACTTTC. The chain couples TRBV7-2 to TRBJ2-6; D is undetermined. With 1 base removed from V and 0 bases from J, the gap between germline ends came to 7 bases. In germline, CDR1 is SGHTA, CDR2 FQGNSA. CDR3 length: 16 amino acids. Using reference TRBV7-2 and TRBJ2-6 for the parts outside the CDR3, the full variable domain is GAGVSQSPSNKVTEKGKDVELRCDPISGHTALYWYRQSLGQGLEFLIYFQGNSAPDKSGLPSDRFSAERTGGSVSTLTIQRTQQEDSAVYLCASSLGADSGANVLTFGAGSRLTVL.

This clone was seen just once. This chain links TRBV7-9 with TRBJ2-3, with D hard to call. Germline CDR1 is SEHNR and CDR2 is FQNEAQ (reference sequence). The CDR3 length is 14 residues. The germline V and J ends were trimmed by 2 bases and 0 bases, with 6 bases remaining between them. For the CDR3, the DNA is TGTGCCAGCAGCTTATACGCGAGCACAGATACGCAGTATTTT. Amino acids: CASSLYASTDTQYF.

V usage is TRBV30 and J usage is TRBJ2-7; D is possibly TRBD1 or TRBD2 (5 bases each). V was clipped by 0 bases and J by 3 bases, with 12 bases between them. The CDR3 is 14 amino acids. Germline V lookup: CDR1 GTSNPN, CDR2 SVGIG (reference sequence). The CDR3 sequence is CAWSVGTEYYEQYF. As DNA, the CDR3 is TGTGCCTGGAGTGTAGGGACGGAGTACTACGAGCAGTACTTC.

The chain recombines TRBV2 with TRBJ2-2; the match to TRBD2 covers 11 bases. V lost 9 bases, J lost 0 bases, and 3 bases stayed unmatched. Germline loops: CDR1 SNHLY, CDR2 FYNNEI. The CDR3 is 15 amino acids. DNA of the CDR3: TGTGCCAGTCTAGCGGGGGGCTCGAACACCGGGGAGCTGTTTTTT. This sequence encodes CASLAGGSNTGELFF.

This chain joins TRBV28 and TRBJ2-3; no reliable D call. Germline V gene lookup returns CDR1 MDHEN and CDR2 SYDVKM. The CDR3 loop spans 11 amino acids. The V and J ends lost 3 bases and 3 bases respectively, with 1 base between them. CDR3 nucleotide sequence: TGTGCCAGCAGTTTTACAGATACGCAGTATTTT. Translation gives CASSFTDTQYF.

V gene TRBV5-1 combines with J gene TRBJ2-7, with 7 positions matching TRBD1. CDR1 and CDR2 from the germline V gene are SGHRS and YFSETQ. This CDR3 is built from 13 residues. V gave up 6 bases and J gave up 6 bases; unmatched junction bases: 9. CDR3 region: CASTPQGSSEQYF. CDR3 nucleotides: TGCGCCAGCACCCCACAGGGGAGCAGCGAGCAGTACTTC.

This clone was observed a handful of times. This sequence joins TRBV5-1 and TRBJ2-2; unclear D gene. Germline CDR1 reads SGHRS; CDR2 reads YFSETQ. Trimming shortened V by 6 bases and J by 6 bases, and 9 bases separated the two germline ends. CDR3 length: 12 residues. CDR3 sequence: CASTFLAGELFF. The CDR3 DNA is TGCGCCAGCACCTTCTTAGCCGGGGAGCTGTTTTTT.

This sequence joins TRBV18 and TRBJ1-1; D is perhaps TRBD1 (5 bases). The CDR3 loop spans 16 amino acids. Trimming took off 3 bases at V and 3 bases at J, with 17 bases between the two ends. The V gene's germline CDR1 is KGHSH and CDR2 LQKENI. CDR3 coding DNA: TGTGCCAGCTCACCCTCCCTGGCCGCGGGGGACACTGAAGCTTTCTTT. Translated: CASSPSLAAGDTEAFF.

This chain links TRBV27 with TRBJ1-5; maybe TRBD1 (5 bases). Germline CDR1 is MNHEY and CDR2 is SMNVEV (reference sequence). The CDR3 is made up of 14 amino acids. V lost 1 base and J lost 3, with 7 bases in between. Here the CDR3 reads CASSLWGTNQPQHF. DNA of the CDR3: TGTGCCAGCAGTTTATGGGGGACCAATCAGCCCCAGCATTTT.

The count of this clone is one. Here the CDR3 DNA reads TGTGCCAGCAGCCCTCTAGTTATGGACGCAGATACGCAGTATTTT. Protein product: CASSPLVMDADTQYF. V and J are TRBV5-5 and TRBJ2-3; D is undetermined. In germline, CDR1 is SGHKS, CDR2 YYEKEE (reference sequence). The CDR3 is 15 residues long. Trimming shortened V by 4 bases and J by 4 bases, and 16 bases separated the two germline ends.